The source of this T cell receptor beta chain is a study of CD8 T cells in Susac syndrome. J was trimmed by 6 bases and V by 5 bases; bases with no gene match: 7. The V gene's germline CDR1 is SGHAT and CDR2 FQDESV (reference sequence). The CDR3 runs to 14 residues. The RNA input was about 0.5 to 1 ug, and it was reverse transcribed with random hexamers. One entry per CDR3 protein, called by TCRdb with MiXCR from the immunoSEQ multiplex PCR reads. The repertoire holds fewer than 70,000 distinct CDR3 sequences, with around 93% as singletons. J is TRBJ1-1 and V is TRBV11-1; the match to TRBD1 covers 9 bases. Sample: CD8+ T cells from PBMCs. The clonotype comes from a human donor in good health. This CDR3 is CASSRDREKAEAFF. The DNA for the CDR3 is TGTGCCAGCAGCCGGGACAGGGAGAAGGCTGAAGCTTTCTTT.